A selection of T cell receptor beta chains follows, all from one sample in a study of CD8 T cells in ankylosing spondylitis. Using its own MiXCR run on the 5' RACE reads, TCRdb lists one record per CDR3 protein. The profile covers some 220,000 distinct CDR3 sequences, with 10% to 13% appearing a single time and 2.6% taken by the ten largest. Sequences were obtained from blood, either unsorted or a sorted T cell fraction (not recorded which). These receptors originate from a male donor with ankylosing spondylitis or in good health (not recorded which). Both conserved end residues are part of each CDR3. Fields, in order: clone size, D gene, J gene, V gene, CDR3 protein, CDR3 DNA. D genes are given only for firm matches. A row's size may be missing; if present it is once, few, many or a size class.

>few|.|TRBJ2-7|TRBV5-1
CASSREGQGNEQYF
TGCGCCAGCAGCCGCGAGGGGCAGGGGAACGAGCAGTACTTC
>.|TRBD2|TRBJ2-7|TRBV6-1
CASSEEVGGGWGYEQYF
TGTGCCAGCAGTGAAGAAGTCGGCGGGGGGTGGGGATACGAGCAGTACTTC
>many|TRBD2|TRBJ2-1|TRBV12-3/TRBV12-4
CASKVLAGVDEQFF
TGTGCCAGCAAGGTGCTAGCGGGAGTTGATGAGCAGTTCTTC
>.|TRBD2|TRBJ2-2|TRBV5-1
CASSSAGLHDGELFF
TGCGCCAGCAGCTCAGCGGGATTGCATGACGGGGAGCTGTTTTTT
>many|.|TRBJ2-4|TRBV6-5
CASSSSGTVIAKNIQYF
TGTGCCAGCAGTTCCTCCGGGACGGTGATAGCCAAAAACATTCAGTACTTC
>many|.|TRBJ1-5|TRBV12-3/TRBV12-4
CASSLGQSLAPQHF
TGTGCCAGCAGTCTAGGACAGAGTCTAGCGCCCCAGCATTTT
>many|.|TRBJ1-1|TRBV30
CAWSVLGSLNTEAFF
TGTGCCTGGAGTGTACTGGGCAGCCTGAACACTGAAGCTTTCTTT
>many|TRBD1|TRBJ1-1|TRBV20-1
CSATGAGGMNTEAFF
TGCAGTGCCACAGGGGCAGGGGGGATGAACACTGAAGCTTTCTTT
>many|.|TRBJ1-5|TRBV27
CASSLEGYSNQPQHF
TGTGCCAGCAGTTTAGAGGGGTATAGCAATCAGCCCCAGCATTTT
>many|TRBD1|TRBJ2-5|TRBV5-1
CASSDGTVYETQYF
TGCGCCAGCAGCGACGGGACAGTTTATGAGACCCAGTACTTC